Following are 19 T cell receptor beta chains from one sample sequenced in a study of blood T cell repertoires in COVID-19. Assay used: immunoSEQ multiplex PCR; TCRdb lists only in-frame clones, some missing. The repertoire has 90,000 or so clones, 89% of them found once; the top ten carry 3% to 4%. Sequencing was carried out using peripheral blood. The receptors here all came from a woman between 70 and 85 years old with acute or convalescent COVID-19.

The V gene is TRBV28, the J gene TRBJ1-3, with TRBD1 matching over 8 bases. Germline loops: CDR1 MDHEN, CDR2 SYDVKM. Trimming at V came to 7 bases and at J to 4 bases, leaving 9 bases not matched to a gene. This CDR3 has 15 residues. This chain's CDR3 is CASIPTGTGGNTIYF. The CDR3 region has the DNA TGTGCCAGCATTCCCACCGGGACAGGAGGAAACACCATATATTTT.

The genes are TRBV6-5 and TRBJ1-6; TRBD1 matches 7 bases. The CDR3 runs to 16 residues. V gave up 2 bases and J gave up 10 bases; unmatched junction bases: 11. Germline V gene data show CDR1 as MNHEY and CDR2 as SVGAGI. CDR3: CASSYPQGVFGSPLHF. DNA of the CDR3: TGTGCCAGCAGTTACCCTCAGGGGGTTTTCGGATCACCCCTCCACTTT.

The chain joins TRBV5-5 to TRBJ1-3; D is undetermined. V lost 1 base and J lost 2, with 16 bases in between. From germline, CDR1 is SGHKS and CDR2 YYEKEE (reference sequence). This CDR3 has 17 residues. The CDR3 here is CASSLFGFGSAGNTIYF. CDR3 coding DNA: TGTGCCAGCAGCTTGTTTGGTTTCGGGTCGGCTGGAAACACCATATATTTT.

Written as DNA, the CDR3 is TGTGCCAGCACCAGTTACAGGGGGCAAGGGAATGAGCAGTTCTTC. Translation: CASTSYRGQGNEQFF. This chain joins TRBV6-5 and TRBJ2-1; 9 bases map to TRBD1. V gave up 7 bases and J gave up 7 bases; unmatched junction bases: 11. The germline V gene has CDR1 MNHEY and CDR2 SVGAGI. The CDR3 is 15 amino acids.

This sequence joins TRBV10-3 and TRBJ2-3; TRBD2 aligns across 13 bases. The CDR3 spans 18 residues. Trimming at V came to 5 bases and at J to 0 bases, leaving 8 bases not matched to a gene. Per the germline V gene, CDR1 is ENHRY and CDR2 is SYGVKD. In DNA, the CDR3 is TGTGCCATCAGTCTAGGACTAGCGGGAGATGCTAGCACAGATACGCAGTATTTT. Its protein is CAISLGLAGDASTDTQYF.

V gene TRBV28 combines with J gene TRBJ1-2, with a possible D match to TRBD1 (5 bases). Germline loops: CDR1 MDHEN, CDR2 SYDVKM. This CDR3 is built from 11 residues. V lost 5 bases, J lost 7 bases, and 8 bases lay in between. The CDR3, as DNA: TGTGCCAGCAGTCTCGGGGGTGGCTACACCTTC. Translation: CASSLGGGYTF.

The chain couples TRBV7-8 to TRBJ2-5; TRBD2 is a possible D gene (7 bases). V lost 5 bases and J 4 bases, leaving 17 bases between the germline ends. CDR1 is SGHVS, CDR2 FQNEAQ, per germline. CDR3 size: 15 residues. The CDR3 is CASSPPLGGGETQYF. DNA of the CDR3: TGTGCCAGCAGCCCCCCTTTAGGGGGGGGAGAGACCCAGTACTTC.

This chain connects TRBV10-3 to TRBJ2-4, with 8 bases identical to TRBD1. J lost 0 bases, V lost 3 bases, and 7 bases had no gene match. The CDR3 sequence is 17 residues long. In germline, CDR1 is ENHRY, CDR2 SYGVKD. This CDR3 is CAISEPTGVGAKNIQYF. In nucleotides, the CDR3 is TGTGCCATCAGTGAACCGACAGGGGTTGGAGCCAAAAACATTCAGTACTTC.

The chain links TRBV5-6 to TRBJ2-2; 10 nucleotides agree with TRBD1. Trimming cost V 6 bases and J 6 bases; bases outside gene matches: 2. The CDR3 is made up of 13 amino acids. The germline CDR1 and CDR2 sequences are SGHDT and YYEEEE. The CDR3: CASTGQGAGELFF. The CDR3 region has the DNA TGTGCCAGCACAGGACAGGGGGCCGGGGAGCTGTTTTTT.

The chain has TRBV27 and TRBJ2-7; 15 positions agree with TRBD2. The germline V gene encodes CDR1 MNHEY and CDR2 SMNVEV (reference sequence). V dropped 7 bases and J dropped 7; count of bases not matched to a gene: 2. This CDR3 is built from 13 residues. The CDR3 sequence: CASKGTSGREQYF. CDR3 sequence (DNA): TGTGCCAGCAAGGGGACTAGCGGGAGGGAGCAGTACTTC.

The chain joins TRBV13 to TRBJ2-3; 7 nucleotides agree with TRBD2. CDR3 length: 14 residues. Germline CDR1 is PRHDT and CDR2 is FYEKMQ (reference sequence). V shed 1 base and J 5 bases; nucleotides not matched to a gene: 3. The CDR3 DNA is TGTGCCAGCAGCTTAGTGCGGGGGAAAGATACGCAGTATTTT. Its protein product is CASSLVRGKDTQYF. The whole variable domain, filled in from reference TRBV13 and TRBJ2-3, reads AAGVIQSPRHLIKEKRETATLKCYPIPRHDTVYWYQQGPGQDPQFLISFYEKMQSDKGSIPDRFSAQQFSDYHSELNMSSLELGDSALYFCASSLVRGKDTQYFGPGTRLTVL.

The rearrangement links TRBV5-1 to TRBJ2-1, with 8 bases identical to TRBD2. This CDR3 has 14 residues. Germline values: CDR1 SGHRS, CDR2 YFSETQ. Trimming cost V 3 bases and J 7 bases; bases outside gene matches: 6. The CDR3 region is CASSYGGAINEQFF. As DNA, the CDR3 is TGCGCCAGCAGCTACGGGGGGGCCATAAATGAGCAGTTCTTC.

The chain joins TRBV23-1 to TRBJ1-2; D not resolved. TRBV23-1 is given ORF status, its function remaining uncertain. This CDR3 is 18 amino acids long. The V and J ends lost 7 bases and 4 bases respectively, with 28 bases between them. Here the CDR3 DNA reads TGCGCCAGCACCCCCCGTATCCAGTTCCAAAAGGGAGCCTATGGCTACACCTTC. Encoded protein: CASTPRIQFQKGAYGYTF.

The chain recombines TRBV18 with TRBJ1-2, with D unclear. This CDR3 contains 15 residues. Germline V lookup: CDR1 KGHSH, CDR2 LQKENI. The V end was cut by 3 bases, the J end by 2 bases, with 13 bases between. CDR3 region: CASSPEANGNYGYTF. CDR3 coding DNA: TGTGCCAGCTCACCGGAGGCTAACGGAAACTATGGCTACACCTTC.

V is TRBV6-5 and J is TRBJ1-4, with no clear D. This CDR3 comprises 14 residues. V lost 8 bases to trimming and J lost 0 bases, with 10 bases between them. Per the germline V gene, CDR1 is MNHEY and CDR2 is SVGAGI. This CDR3 reads CASASPATNEKLFF. As DNA, the CDR3 is TGTGCCAGCGCGTCCCCCGCAACTAATGAAAAACTGTTTTTT.

The rearrangement links TRBV30 to TRBJ2-7, with TRBD2 matching over 10 bases. V lost 3 bases, J lost 1 base, and 9 bases stayed unmatched. Germline V lookup: CDR1 GTSNPN, CDR2 SVGIG (reference sequence). The CDR3 is made up of 16 amino acids. The DNA for the CDR3 is TGTGCCTGGAGGGCTCTCACTAGCGGGGAGTCCTACGAGCAGTACTTC. Protein sequence: CAWRALTSGESYEQYF.

The rearrangement joins TRBV5-4 to TRBJ2-1, with TRBD2 as a possible D gene (6 bases). V lost 3 bases, J lost 3 bases, and 13 bases lay in between. Germline CDR1 is SGHNT and CDR2 is YYREEE (reference sequence). CDR3 length equals 15 residues. In DNA, the CDR3 is TGTGCCAGCAGCTGGGACTCCTCTAGCTACAATGAGCAGTTCTTC. This sequence encodes CASSWDSSSYNEQFF.

The chain employs TRBV5-1 and TRBJ2-5, with 7 bases identical to TRBD1. The germline CDR1 and CDR2 sequences are SGHRS and YFSETQ. V trimming: 5 bases; J trimming: 4 bases; junction bases outside the gene matches: 8. The CDR3 runs 14 residues. The CDR3 here is CASRGQTIRETQYF. The CDR3 nucleotides read TGCGCCAGCAGGGGACAGACCATAAGAGAGACCCAGTACTTC.

This clone has just a few counts. The chain is built from TRBV7-9 and TRBJ2-7; TRBD2 aligns across 7 bases. The CDR3 is 13 residues long. Germline values: CDR1 SEHNR, CDR2 FQNEAQ (reference sequence). V dropped 2 bases and J dropped 5; count of bases not matched to a gene: 3. For the CDR3, the DNA is TGTGCCAGCAGCTTACGGGGGAGGGACGAGCAGTACTTC. It is translated as CASSLRGRDEQYF.